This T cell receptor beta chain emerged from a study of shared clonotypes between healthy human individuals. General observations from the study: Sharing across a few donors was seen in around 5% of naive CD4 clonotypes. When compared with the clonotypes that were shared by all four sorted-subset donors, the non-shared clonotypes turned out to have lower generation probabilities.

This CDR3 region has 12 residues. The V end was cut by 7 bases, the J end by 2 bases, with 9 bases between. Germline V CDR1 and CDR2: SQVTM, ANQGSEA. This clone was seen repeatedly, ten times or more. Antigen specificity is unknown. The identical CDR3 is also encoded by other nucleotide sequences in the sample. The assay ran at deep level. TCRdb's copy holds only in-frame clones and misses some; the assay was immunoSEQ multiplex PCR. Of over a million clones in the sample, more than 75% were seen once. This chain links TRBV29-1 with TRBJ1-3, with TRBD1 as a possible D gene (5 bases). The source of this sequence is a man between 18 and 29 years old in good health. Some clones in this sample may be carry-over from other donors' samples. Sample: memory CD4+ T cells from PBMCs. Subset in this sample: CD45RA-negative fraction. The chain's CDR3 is CSAGGTGNTIYF. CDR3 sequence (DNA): TGCAGCGCTGGGGGAACTGGAAACACCATATATTTT. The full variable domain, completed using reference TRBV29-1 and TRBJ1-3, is SAVISQKPSRDICQRGTSLTIQCQVDSQVTMMFWYRQQPGQSLTLIATANQGSEATYESGFVIDKFPISRPNLTFSTLTVSNMSPEDSSIYLCSAGGTGNTIYFGEGSWLTVV.